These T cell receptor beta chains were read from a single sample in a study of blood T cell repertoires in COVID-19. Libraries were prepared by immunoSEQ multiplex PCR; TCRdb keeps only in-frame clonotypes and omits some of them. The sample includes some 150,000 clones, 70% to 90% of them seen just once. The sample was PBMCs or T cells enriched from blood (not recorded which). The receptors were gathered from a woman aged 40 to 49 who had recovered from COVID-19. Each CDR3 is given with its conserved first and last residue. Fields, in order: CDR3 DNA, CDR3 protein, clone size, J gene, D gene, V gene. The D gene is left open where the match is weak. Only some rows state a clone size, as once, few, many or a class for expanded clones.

TGTGCCAGCAGTGTCAAACCGGCTGAAGCTTTCTTT | CASSVKPAEAFF | . | TRBJ1-1 | . | TRBV2
TGTGCCACCAGTGGGCAGGACAGGGTCCTCTACCTGGGCTATACGGAAGCTTTCTTT | CATSGQDRVLYLGYTEAFF | . | TRBJ1-1 | TRBD1 | TRBV6-1
TGTGCCATCCGCCCCCAGGGGGAGAGTGGCTACACCTTC | CAIRPQGESGYTF | . | TRBJ1-2 | TRBD1 | TRBV10-3
TGTGCCTGGAGTGTTCCCCAGGGGCAGGTGGTGGGACGAAACACCATATATTTT | CAWSVPQGQVVGRNTIYF | . | TRBJ1-3 | . | TRBV30
TGTGCCAGCAGCCAAGTCCGGGGGAGGGGAGAGACCCAGTACTTC | CASSQVRGRGETQYF | . | TRBJ2-5 | TRBD2 | TRBV4-2
TGCAGCGTTGAAGGACTAGCGGGGGGGCACTCGTACAATGAGCAGTTCTTC | CSVEGLAGGHSYNEQFF | . | TRBJ2-1 | TRBD2 | TRBV29-1
TGTGCCAGCAGCGTTTCAGGGGCTCGGACAGATACGCAGTATTTT | CASSVSGARTDTQYF | . | TRBJ2-3 | . | TRBV9
TGTGCCATCCCGAGGGGACAGGGGGCCTACGAGCAGTACTTC | CAIPRGQGAYEQYF | . | TRBJ2-7 | TRBD1 | TRBV10-3
TGTGCCAGCAGTGATTACCTACAGGGAAACACTGAAGCTTTCTTT | CASSDYLQGNTEAFF | . | TRBJ1-1 | . | TRBV6-1
TGTGCCAGCGGCAAGAATAACGAGCAGTACTTC | CASGKNNEQYF | . | TRBJ2-7 | . | TRBV27
TGTGCCAGTATGCCCTCGGGCGGAGGGAATTATGGCTACACCTTC | CASMPSGGGNYGYTF | few | TRBJ1-2 | . | TRBV19
TGTGCCAGCTCAGGGGACTTAAGGGGAGGTTCTACTGAAGCTTTCTTT | CASSGDLRGGSTEAFF | . | TRBJ1-1 | . | TRBV18
TGCGCCAGCAGTCACCCCGGGAATGAAAAACTGTTTTTT | CASSHPGNEKLFF | . | TRBJ1-4 | . | TRBV10-2
TGCGCCAGCAGTTTCTCAGGGGGTGGGCAGCCCCAGCATTTT | CASSFSGGGQPQHF | . | TRBJ1-5 | TRBD1 | TRBV4-1
TGTGCCAGCAGCTTCCGGGACAGGGCGAATGGCTACACCTTC | CASSFRDRANGYTF | once | TRBJ1-2 | TRBD1 | TRBV9
TGTGCCAGTATGTTTCGGAGTGCACCGAACACCGGGGAGCTGTTTTTT | CASMFRSAPNTGELFF | few | TRBJ2-2 | . | TRBV19
TGTGCCAGCAGTATTTATAGGAACACTGAAGCTTTCTTT | CASSIYRNTEAFF | . | TRBJ1-1 | . | TRBV6-5
TGTGCCAGCAGCTTAGCGGGACTGCTCTTTGAGCAGTACTTC | CASSLAGLLFEQYF | . | TRBJ2-7 | . | TRBV7-9
TGTGCCAGCAGCATCTCGACAGAGTCTGGAAACACCATATATTTT | CASSISTESGNTIYF | . | TRBJ1-3 | . | TRBV11-2
TGTGCCAGCAGCGAAGGATCCTCTCGGGCCTACGAGCAGTACTTC | CASSEGSSRAYEQYF | . | TRBJ2-7 | . | TRBV11-2
TGTGCCAGCGCACGCCCCCCACAGGCCGACTCTGGAAACACCATATATTTT | CASARPPQADSGNTIYF | . | TRBJ1-3 | . | TRBV27